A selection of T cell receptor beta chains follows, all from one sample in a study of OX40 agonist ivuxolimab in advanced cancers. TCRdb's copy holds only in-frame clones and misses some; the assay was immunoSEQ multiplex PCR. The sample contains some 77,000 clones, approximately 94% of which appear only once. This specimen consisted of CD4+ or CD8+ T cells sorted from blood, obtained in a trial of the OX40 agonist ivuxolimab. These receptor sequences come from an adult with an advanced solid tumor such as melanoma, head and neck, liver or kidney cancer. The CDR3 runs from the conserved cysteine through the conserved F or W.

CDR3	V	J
CSVGLAGVINEQFF	TRBV29-1	TRBJ2-1
CASSEQENSPLHF	TRBV6-1	TRBJ1-6
CASSFGGRDGYTF	TRBV28	TRBJ1-2
CASSPGGDYGYTF	TRBV18	TRBJ1-2
CATSRDRPGRETQYF	TRBV15	TRBJ2-5
CASRRTGGSYEQYF	TRBV5-6	TRBJ2-7
CASSFVTSGSETQYF	TRBV7-2	TRBJ2-5
CSVEYRTTYGYTF	TRBV29-1	TRBJ1-2
CASSSKRASYEQYF	TRBV11-2	TRBJ2-7
CATSSIGGRKSYNEQFF	TRBV15	TRBJ2-1
CASSFLGQNQPQHF	TRBV27	TRBJ1-5
CASSFVWGNRGYHEQYF	TRBV5-6	NA
CASSSTGLAKYNEQFF	TRBV11-2	TRBJ2-1